A single sample gave rise to the 14 T cell receptor beta chains below, sequenced in a study of regulatory T cells in long-lasting Graves disease. Through Arm-PCR of CDR3 regions and iRepertoire HTBI primers, TCR beta libraries were built. TCRdb called the multiplex PCR reads again in MiXCR, with one record for every CDR3 protein. The sample records around 420,000 distinct CDR3 sequences, 15% to 18% being singletons. Described time point: newly diagnosed GD, antithyroid drugs for less than 3 months. The TCR library was prepared using RNA isolated from PBMCs. The specimen was peripheral blood mononuclear cells (PBMCs), collected at new diagnosis, from a patient treated with antithyroid drugs. These TCRs come from a female donor with Graves disease.

This clonotype occurred a few times. This sequence joins TRBV20-1 and TRBJ2-1, with D hard to call. Germline V gene sequence: CDR1 DFQATT, CDR2 SNEGSKA (reference sequence). Trimming cost V 5 bases and J 8 bases, with 7 bases left between them. The CDR3 is made up of 10 amino acids. CDR3 region: CSAPSDEQFF. The CDR3 nucleotides are TGCAGTGCTCCCAGCGATGAGCAGTTCTTC.

This clonotype was seen repeatedly, ten times or more. V gene TRBV27 combines with J gene TRBJ2-1; no reliable D call. The V and J ends lost 3 bases and 4 bases respectively, with 10 bases between them. The CDR3 sequence is 14 residues long. Germline-derived CDR1 and CDR2 are MNHEY and SMNVEV (reference sequence). CDR3 bases: TGTGCCAGCAGTTTTCAGGACCCGTACAATGAGCAGTTCTTC. Translating it yields CASSFQDPYNEQFF.

The table lists this clonotype with a few counts. This sequence joins TRBV20-1 and TRBJ1-2, with D uncertain. The germline gives CDR1 DFQATT, CDR2 SNEGSKA (reference sequence). The CDR3 extends over 11 amino acids. V was pared by 4 bases and J by 4 bases, with 7 bases between. CDR3 region: CSATDTYGYTF. The CDR3 nucleotides are TGCAGTGCTACCGACACCTATGGCTACACCTTC.

This clonotype occurred many times. The genes are TRBV12-3 or TRBV12-4 and TRBJ2-7; 7 positions match TRBD2. J gave up 7 bases and V 6 bases, and 9 bases lay outside the gene matches. CDR3 length: 13 residues. The CDR3 coding sequence is TGTGCCAGCAGACCTGAGACTAGCAGGGAGCAGTACTTC. This translates into CASRPETSREQYF.

The V call is TRBV9, the J call TRBJ2-1, with TRBD2 as a possible D gene (5 bases). V lost 4 bases, J lost 8 bases, and 22 bases lay in between. The CDR3 sequence is 16 residues long. Germline CDR1 is SGDLS and CDR2 is YYNGEE. CDR3 sequence reads: CASSPPPRDWSDEQFF. CDR3 DNA: TGTGCCAGCAGCCCTCCTCCGAGGGATTGGTCGGATGAGCAGTTCTTC. Combining the CDR3 with reference TRBV9 and TRBJ2-1 gives the whole variable domain DSGVTQTPKHLITATGQRVTLRCSPRSGDLSVYWYQQSLDQGLQFLIQYYNGEERAKGNILERFSAQQFPDLHSELNLSSLELGDSALYFCASSPPPRDWSDEQFFGPGTRLTVL.

This clonotype has at least ten counts. The chain uses TRBV2 and TRBJ1-1; 8 bases match TRBD1. J lost 3 bases, V lost 6 bases, and 3 bases had no gene match. The CDR3 contains 13 residues. Germline CDR1 SNHLY, CDR2 FYNNEI. The DNA of the CDR3 is TGTGCCAGCAGGCAGGGGGCTCACACTGAAGCTTTCTTT. Translated, it gives CASRQGAHTEAFF.

This clonotype was observed many times. CDR3 coding DNA: TGTGCCAGCAGTGGACAGGGAACCTACGAGCAGTACTTC. This gives the protein CASSGQGTYEQYF. The chain is built from TRBV12-3 or TRBV12-4 and TRBJ2-7; 8 nucleotides align to TRBD1. The trim removed 5 bases at V and 2 bases at J, leaving 2 bases unmatched. The CDR3 totals 13 residues.

This clonotype was recorded at least ten times. The genes are TRBV27 and TRBJ2-1; maybe TRBD2 (5 bases). V shed 6 bases and J shed 9 bases, with 15 bases lying between them. Germline V gene data show CDR1 as MNHEY and CDR2 as SMNVEV (reference sequence). This CDR3 region has 13 residues. This chain's CDR3 is CASSPAEMGEQFF. Written as DNA, the CDR3 is TGTGCCAGCAGCCCAGCGGAGATGGGTGAGCAGTTCTTC.

This clonotype was seen many times. The gene calls are TRBV7-6 and TRBJ2-3; 9 bases match TRBD2. Germline V gene sequence: CDR1 SGHVS, CDR2 FNYEAQ. The V gene end was trimmed by 5 bases and the J gene end by 9 bases; junction bases not matched to a gene: 9. This CDR3 is built from 14 residues. CDR3 bases: TGTGCCAGCAGCCCAAAGACTAGCGGCGTCACGCAGTATTTT. Residues: CASSPKTSGVTQYF.

V usage is TRBV7-2 and J usage is TRBJ1-6; 9 bases fit TRBD1. The germline gives CDR1 SGHTA, CDR2 FQGNSA. CDR3 length equals 17 residues. Trimming at V came to 11 bases and at J to 2 bases, leaving 13 bases not matched to a gene. CDR3 region: CACSGDGTGPYNSPLHF. CDR3 bases: TGTGCCTGCTCTGGGGACGGGACAGGGCCCTATAATTCACCCCTCCACTTT.

This clonotype was seen repeatedly, ten times or more. The V and J genes are TRBV3-1 and TRBJ1-1, with D perhaps TRBD1 (6 bases). With 3 bases removed from V and 2 bases from J, the gap between germline ends came to 10 bases. Germline V gene sequence: CDR1 LGHDT, CDR2 YNNKEL (reference sequence). CDR3 length: 14 amino acids. The CDR3 is CASSQQTGNTEAFF. As DNA, the CDR3 is TGTGCCAGCAGCCAGCAGACAGGAAACACTGAAGCTTTCTTT.

V and J are TRBV11-2 and TRBJ2-7, with 8 bases matching TRBD1. V was pared by 5 bases and J by 3 bases, with 9 bases of the junction left unmatched. This CDR3 contains 15 residues. The V gene's germline CDR1 is SGHAT and CDR2 FQNNGV. CDR3 protein: CASSPGQGPFYEQYF. CDR3 DNA sequence: TGTGCCAGCAGCCCCGGACAGGGCCCTTTCTACGAGCAGTACTTC.

Many counts were recorded for this clonotype. The V call is TRBV20-1, the J call TRBJ2-5; 11 bases agree with TRBD2. The V gene end was trimmed by 4 bases and the J gene end by 2 bases; junction bases not matched to a gene: 3. Germline CDR1 and CDR2: DFQATT and SNEGSKA (reference sequence). This CDR3 spans 14 amino acids. Here the CDR3 reads CSAKGLAVQETQYF. For the CDR3, the DNA is TGCAGTGCTAAGGGACTAGCGGTACAAGAGACCCAGTACTTC.

This clonotype has a handful of counts. CDR3 nucleotides: TGTGCCAGCAGTGATCACACAGCGGGAGGGGGACACAATGAGCAGTTCTTC. It specifies CASSDHTAGGGHNEQFF. The chain recombines TRBV25-1 with TRBJ2-5, with 10 nucleotides matching TRBD2. The DNA end is a closer match to TRBJ2-1, so the J assignment may be wrong. From germline, CDR1 is MGHDK and CDR2 SYGVNS. This CDR3 comprises 17 residues.